This TCR beta chain was recorded in a study of cytomegalovirus exposure and HLA in healthy donors. Study information: In an early release, HLA-typed donors contributed approximately 82 million unique TCR sequences. Study-level findings and limits: Evidence from a later analysis indicated that most CMV-associated TCR beta chains looked HLA-restricted.

PCR employed 60 Vbeta and 13 Jbeta primers. The data were produced by immunoSEQ multiplex PCR, yet TCRdb's version contains in-frame clones alone and is incomplete. This sample has around 180,000 clones, with roughly 75% found just once. As concerns this clone: The target antigen is unknown.

Sequencing was performed on PBMCs. The sequence derives from a man aged 40-55 years in good health and CMV-seronegative.

The CDR3 loop reads CASSYGSQGSYGYTF. CDR3 DNA sequence: TGTGCCAGCAGTTACGGATCGCAGGGTTCCTATGGCTACACCTTC. The V gene is TRBV6-5, the J gene TRBJ1-2; D possibly corresponds to TRBD1 (5 bases). This CDR3 region has 15 residues. Trimming cost V 2 bases and J 4 bases, with 14 bases left between them. The germline gives CDR1 MNHEY, CDR2 SVGAGI.